The 29 T cell receptor beta chains below come from one sample, sequenced in a study of blood T cell repertoires in COVID-19. Assay: immunoSEQ multiplex PCR; the TCRdb copy retains only in-frame clones and omits some. The sample lists under 70,000 clones, approximately 90% occurring once. Sequencing used peripheral blood. These receptors were collected from a man aged 45 to 65 with acute or convalescent COVID-19.

V is TRBV19 and J is TRBJ2-1; 8 bases align to TRBD1. The length of the CDR3 is 13 residues. The germline V gene has CDR1 LNHDA and CDR2 SQIVND (reference sequence). The ends lost 7 bases at V and 3 bases at J; junction bases unmatched: 2. CDR3 loop: CASTGQGYNEQFF. As DNA, the CDR3 is TGTGCCAGTACAGGACAGGGCTACAATGAGCAGTTCTTC.

In its sample, this clone was seen once. The gene calls are TRBV30 and TRBJ1-2; possible D gene TRBD1, 5 bases. V was cut by 1 base and J by 6 bases, with 15 bases left in between. The germline V gene encodes CDR1 GTSNPN and CDR2 SVGIG (reference sequence). CDR3 length: 14 residues. CDR3 DNA: TGTGCCTGGAGTGCCTGGGGCCAGGGAAATGGCTACACCTTC. Residues: CAWSAWGQGNGYTF.

The chain joins TRBV29-1 to TRBJ1-2; D call uncertain. V was trimmed by 2 bases and J by 3 bases, leaving 10 bases between them. The CDR3 runs to 13 residues. Germline CDR1 is SQVTM and CDR2 is ANQGSEA. CDR3 amino acids: CSVEPLSHYGYTF. CDR3 DNA: TGCAGCGTTGAACCCCTGAGCCACTATGGCTACACCTTC.

V usage is TRBV7-6 and J usage is TRBJ2-1; 9 bases line up with TRBD2. This CDR3 region has 16 residues. CDR1 and CDR2 from the germline V gene are SGHVS and FNYEAQ. With 0 bases clipped from V and 6 bases from J, the junction kept 6 bases outside the gene matches. This CDR3 reads CASSLALAGPPNEQFF. The CDR3 DNA sequence: TGTGCCAGCAGCTTAGCCCTAGCGGGGCCCCCCAATGAGCAGTTCTTC.

The CDR3 protein is CASSSAIREKLFF. The CDR3, as DNA: TGTGCCAGCAGTTCCGCTATCCGGGAAAAACTGTTTTTT. The chain is built from TRBV12-3 or TRBV12-4 and TRBJ1-4; no definite D call. This CDR3 is 13 amino acids long. Deletions cut 4 bases from V and 8 bases from J, with 11 bases between.

The rearrangement uses TRBV7-8 and TRBJ2-1; D not resolved. Trimming took 5 bases from V and 10 from J, leaving 9 bases between them. CDR1 and CDR2 (germline): SGHVS, FQNEAQ. The CDR3 runs to 11 residues. CDR3 loop: CASSPHVEQFF. The DNA of the CDR3 is TGTGCCAGCAGCCCACACGTCGAGCAGTTCTTC.

V and J are TRBV7-8 and TRBJ2-7, with TRBD1 as a possible D gene (6 bases). V was clipped by 5 bases and J by 2 bases, with 16 bases between them. CDR3 length equals 15 residues. Germline CDR1 SGHVS, CDR2 FQNEAQ. The CDR3 DNA is TGTGCCAGCAGCCCCAACAGGGCCCAGACCTACGAGCAGTACTTC. Translated, it gives CASSPNRAQTYEQYF.

The chain uses TRBV3-1 (or the pseudogene TRBV3-2) and TRBJ1-1; D is unresolved. There are 15 residues in the CDR3. In germline, CDR1 is LGHDT, CDR2 YNNKEL (reference sequence). Trimming cost V 1 base and J 1 base, with 10 bases left between them. CDR3 residues: CASSQGQPGNTEAFF. DNA for the CDR3: TGTGCCAGCAGCCAAGGTCAGCCGGGGAACACTGAAGCTTTCTTT.

In nucleotides, the CDR3 is TGTGCCATCAGAAACGTAGCGGTGAACACCGGGGAGCTGTTTTTT. It translates to CAIRNVAVNTGELFF. The chain joins TRBV10-3 to TRBJ2-2, with TRBD2 as a possible D gene (6 bases). This CDR3 contains 15 residues. The ends were cut back, 6 bases at V and 1 base at J, with 12 bases in the middle. The germline V gene encodes CDR1 ENHRY and CDR2 SYGVKD.

The chain couples TRBV3-1 (or the pseudogene TRBV3-2) to TRBJ1-5, with D unclear. This CDR3 region has 14 residues. V dropped 4 bases and J dropped 0 bases, with 7 bases sitting between them. Germline V lookup: CDR1 LGHDT, CDR2 YNNKEL (reference sequence). This CDR3 is CASSLTDSNQPQHF. In DNA form, the CDR3 reads TGTGCCAGCAGCCTTACAGATAGCAATCAGCCCCAGCATTTT.

This chain links TRBV5-1 with TRBJ2-7, with TRBD2 as a possible D gene (5 bases). Trimming cost V 0 bases and J 7 bases, with 14 bases left between them. CDR3 length equals 14 residues. Germline loops: CDR1 SGHRS, CDR2 YFSETQ. The CDR3 DNA follows: TGCGCCAGCAGCTTGGCTGTCGGGATAGGGGAGCAGTACTTC. It encodes CASSLAVGIGEQYF.

The chain is built from TRBV18 and TRBJ2-2; D perhaps matches TRBD2 (5 bases). The CDR3 runs to 16 residues. V was cut by 2 bases and J by 6 bases, with 16 bases left in between. Looked up from germline, CDR1 is KGHSH and CDR2 is LQKENI. The CDR3 here is CASSPATTTMSGELFF. CDR3 sequence (DNA): TGTGCCAGCTCACCAGCGACGACTACCATGTCCGGGGAGCTGTTTTTT.

In this sample, this clone turned up once. The J gene is TRBJ2-7, the V gene TRBV5-8, with D possibly matching TRBD1 (6 bases). This CDR3 has 15 residues. CDR1 and CDR2 (germline): SGHTS, YDEGEE. Trimming took off 2 bases at V and 0 bases at J, with 12 bases between the two ends. The CDR3: CASSLAGDNSYEQYF. The DNA for the CDR3 is TGTGCCAGCAGCTTAGCAGGGGACAACTCCTACGAGCAGTACTTC.

The rearrangement joins TRBV20-1 to TRBJ2-5; TRBD2 agrees at 7 bases. Germline lookup yields CDR1 DFQATT and CDR2 SNEGSKA (reference sequence). V trimming: 3 bases; J trimming: 5 bases; junction bases outside the gene matches: 6. This CDR3 is 13 amino acids long. The CDR3 region has the DNA TGCAGTGCTAGTGGGGGAGGGCTGGAGACCCAGTACTTC. Translation gives CSASGGGLETQYF.

The chain links TRBV29-1 to TRBJ2-1; TRBD1 might be the D (5 bases). Germline assignment: CDR1 SQVTM and CDR2 ANQGSEA. The V end was cut by 7 bases, the J end by 0 bases, with 10 bases between. This CDR3 has 13 amino acids. In DNA form, the CDR3 reads TGCAGCGGGGTAAGGGGCTCCTACAATGAGCAGTTCTTC. This gives the protein CSGVRGSYNEQFF.

CDR3 in amino acids: CAISRLAGGADTQYF. The CDR3 DNA follows: TGTGCCATCAGTCGACTAGCGGGAGGCGCAGATACGCAGTATTTT. The chain carries TRBV10-3 and TRBJ2-3, with 13 bases identical to TRBD2. With 5 bases clipped from V and 4 bases from J, the junction kept 3 bases outside the gene matches. The CDR3 is made up of 15 amino acids. CDR1 ENHRY and CDR2 SYGVKD come from the germline V gene.

The genes are TRBV4-1 and TRBJ1-1; D may be TRBD1 (6 bases). Per the germline V gene, CDR1 is MGHRA and CDR2 is YSYEKL. The V end lost 4 bases, the J end lost 7 bases, and 13 bases lay between the germline ends. The CDR3 runs to 13 residues. The CDR3: CASSLNRAGEAFF. For the CDR3, the DNA is TGCGCCAGCAGCCTAAACAGGGCGGGTGAAGCTTTCTTT.

This chain uses TRBV6-5 with TRBJ2-5, with D perhaps matching TRBD1 (6 bases). Germline V gives CDR1 MNHEY, CDR2 SVGAGI. CDR3 size: 16 residues. V shed 1 base and J shed 3 bases, with 15 bases lying between them. In DNA form, the CDR3 reads TGTGCCAGCAGTTACTTCGGACAGCATTCCAAAGAGACCCAGTACTTC. Its protein product is CASSYFGQHSKETQYF.

The chain has TRBV10-2 and TRBJ1-1; D is possibly TRBD1 (6 bases). Trimming took 5 bases from V and 5 from J, leaving 12 bases between them. This CDR3 region has 13 residues. The germline V gene has CDR1 WSHSY and CDR2 SAAADI. The CDR3 DNA sequence: TGCGCCAGCAGTCTACAGGGCAGAACTGAAGCTTTCTTT. This sequence encodes CASSLQGRTEAFF.

The rearrangement joins TRBV12-5 to TRBJ1-3; TRBD1 is a possible D gene (5 bases). V was shortened by 3 bases and J by 4 bases, with 7 bases between the two germline ends. Germline V gene sequence: CDR1 LGHNT, CDR2 FRNRAP. The CDR3 is 13 amino acids. For the CDR3, the DNA is TGTGCTAGTGGTTTCCGACAGGGAAACACCATATATTTT. It translates to CASGFRQGNTIYF.

The chain has TRBV27 and TRBJ2-1; TRBD2 might be the D (6 bases). Between the trimmed V and J ends, which lost 8 bases and 4 bases, there was a span of 15 bases. Germline loops: CDR1 MNHEY, CDR2 SMNVEV (reference sequence). This CDR3 is built from 14 residues. CDR3 in DNA: TGTGCCAGCCAGAGGGGACTGGAGTACAATGAGCAGTTCTTC. Protein product: CASQRGLEYNEQFF.

This chain connects TRBV9 to TRBJ2-5; unclear D gene. Germline V gives CDR1 SGDLS, CDR2 YYNGEE. Between the trimmed V and J ends, which lost 0 bases and 0 bases, there was a span of 9 bases. The CDR3 sequence is 15 residues long. The CDR3 sequence: CASSVVESYQETQYF. The CDR3 DNA sequence: TGTGCCAGCAGCGTAGTTGAGAGCTACCAAGAGACCCAGTACTTC.

CDR3 protein: CASSSRLQGTEAFF. CDR3 in DNA: TGTGCCAGCAGTTCGAGGTTACAGGGTACTGAAGCTTTCTTT. The rearrangement links TRBV5-6 to TRBJ1-1, with D possibly TRBD1 on 6 matching bases. V gave up 5 bases and J gave up 5 bases, with 16 bases separating them. The CDR3 has 14 residues. Germline CDR1 and CDR2: SGHDT and YYEEEE.

The gene calls are TRBV6-1 and TRBJ2-5, with 7 nucleotides matching TRBD2. V trimming: 5 bases; J trimming: 2 bases; junction bases outside the gene matches: 2. The CDR3 runs to 13 residues. The germline V gene encodes CDR1 MNHNS and CDR2 SASEGT. CDR3 sequence reads: CASSRTRQETQYF. CDR3 nucleotides: TGTGCCAGCAGTCGGACTAGACAAGAGACCCAGTACTTC.

The rearrangement links TRBV7-8 to TRBJ1-1; no firm D call. Germline V lookup: CDR1 SGHVS, CDR2 FQNEAQ. The CDR3 is 15 residues long. V lost 1 base, J lost 1 base, and 10 bases lay in between. The CDR3 bases are TGTGCCAGCAGCTTAGGAGTCTCCCGGAACACTGAAGCTTTCTTT. Residues: CASSLGVSRNTEAFF. Full variable domain (missing parts from reference TRBV7-8 and TRBJ1-1): GAGVSQSPRYKVAKRGQDVALRCDPISGHVSLFWYQQALGQGPEFLTYFQNEAQLDKSGLPSDRFFAERPEGSVSTLKIQRTQQEDSAVYLCASSLGVSRNTEAFFGQGTRLTVV.

The chain has TRBV28 and TRBJ2-1; 7 bases fit TRBD2. The CDR3 is 16 amino acids. V was clipped by 8 bases and J by 3 bases; unmatched bases: 13. Germline CDR1 MDHEN, CDR2 SYDVKM. The CDR3 DNA reads TGTGCCAGCTTATCATCTGGGGCTAGCGGCTACAATGAGCAGTTCTTC. Amino acid sequence: CASLSSGASGYNEQFF. The variable domain in full, completed from reference TRBV28 and TRBJ2-1, reads DVKVTQSSRYLVKRTGEKVFLECVQDMDHENMFWYRQDPGLGLRLIYFSYDVKMKEKGDIPEGYSVSREKKERFSLILESASTNQTSMYLCASLSSGASGYNEQFFGPGTRLTVL.

V usage is TRBV5-4 and J usage is TRBJ2-5; 8 bases match TRBD1. CDR3 size: 15 residues. The germline gives CDR1 SGHNT, CDR2 YYREEE (reference sequence). Trimming took 3 bases from V and 3 from J; bases not matched to a gene: 7. The DNA for the CDR3 is TGTGCCAGCAGCTCGTTAGACAGGGGCAAAGAGACCCAGTACTTC. It is translated as CASSSLDRGKETQYF. The complete variable domain, with remaining parts taken from reference TRBV5-4 and TRBJ2-5, reads ETGVTQSPTHLIKTRGQQVTLRCSSQSGHNTVSWYQQALGQGPQFIFQYYREEENGRGNFPPRFSGLQFPNYSSELNVNALELDDSALYLCASSSLDRGKETQYFGPGTRLLVL.

This clone showed up just once. The rearrangement uses TRBV10-3 and TRBJ2-3; 7 bases map to TRBD1. Trimming took 10 bases from V and 2 from J; bases not matched to a gene: 9. This CDR3 spans 14 amino acids. Germline V lookup: CDR1 ENHRY, CDR2 SYGVKD. CDR3 loop: CATRGTEITDTQYF. The CDR3 nucleotides are TGTGCCACGAGGGGGACAGAAATCACAGATACGCAGTATTTT.

The genes are TRBV2 and TRBJ1-1, with D tentatively TRBD1 (5 bases). The germline gives CDR1 SNHLY, CDR2 FYNNEI. V was shortened by 4 bases and J by 8 bases, with 11 bases between the two germline ends. This CDR3 contains 12 residues. CDR3 DNA sequence: TGTGCCAGCAGTGGGACATGGGGCGAAGCTTTCTTT. Residues: CASSGTWGEAFF.